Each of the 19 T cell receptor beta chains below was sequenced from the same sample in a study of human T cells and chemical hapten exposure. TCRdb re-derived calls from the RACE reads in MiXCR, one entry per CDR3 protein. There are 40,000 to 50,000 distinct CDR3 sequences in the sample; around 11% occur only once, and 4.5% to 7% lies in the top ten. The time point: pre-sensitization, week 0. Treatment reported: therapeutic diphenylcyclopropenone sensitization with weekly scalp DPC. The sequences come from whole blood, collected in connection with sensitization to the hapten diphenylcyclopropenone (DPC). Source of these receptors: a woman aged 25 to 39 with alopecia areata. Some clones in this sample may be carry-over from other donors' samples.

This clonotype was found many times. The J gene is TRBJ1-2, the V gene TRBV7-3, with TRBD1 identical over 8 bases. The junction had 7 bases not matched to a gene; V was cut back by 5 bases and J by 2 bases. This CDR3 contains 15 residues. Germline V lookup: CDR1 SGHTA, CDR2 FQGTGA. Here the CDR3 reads CASSPDPGGNYGYTF. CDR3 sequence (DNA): TGTGCCAGCAGCCCCGACCCAGGGGGCAACTATGGCTACACCTTC. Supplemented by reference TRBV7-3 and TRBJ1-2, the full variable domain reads GAGVSQTPSNKVTEKGKYVELRCDPISGHTALYWYRQSLGQGPEFLIYFQGTGAADDSGLPNDRFFAVRPEGSVSTLKIQRTERGDSAVYLCASSPDPGGNYGYTFGSGTRLTVV.

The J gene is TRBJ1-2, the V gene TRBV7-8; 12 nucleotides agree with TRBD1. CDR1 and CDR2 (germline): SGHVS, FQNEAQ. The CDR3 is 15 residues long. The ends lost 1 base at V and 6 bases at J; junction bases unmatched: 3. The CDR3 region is CASSLGDRGRNGYTF. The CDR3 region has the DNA TGTGCCAGCAGCTTAGGGGACAGGGGGCGGAATGGCTACACCTTC.

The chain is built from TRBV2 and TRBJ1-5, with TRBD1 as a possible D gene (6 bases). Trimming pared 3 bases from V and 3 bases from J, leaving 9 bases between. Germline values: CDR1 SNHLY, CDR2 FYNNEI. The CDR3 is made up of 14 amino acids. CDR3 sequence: CASSDRGLNQPQHF. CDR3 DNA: TGTGCCAGCAGTGACAGGGGACTCAATCAGCCCCAGCATTTT.

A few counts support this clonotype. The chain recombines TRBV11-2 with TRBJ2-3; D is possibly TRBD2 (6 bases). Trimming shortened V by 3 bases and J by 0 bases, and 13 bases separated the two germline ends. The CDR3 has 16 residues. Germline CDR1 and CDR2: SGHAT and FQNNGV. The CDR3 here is CASSFLRGTSTDTQYF. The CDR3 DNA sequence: TGTGCCAGCAGCTTCCTTCGCGGGACGAGCACAGATACGCAGTATTTT.

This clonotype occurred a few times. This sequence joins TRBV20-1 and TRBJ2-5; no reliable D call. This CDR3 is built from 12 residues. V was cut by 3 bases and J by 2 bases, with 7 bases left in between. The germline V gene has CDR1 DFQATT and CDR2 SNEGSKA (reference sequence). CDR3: CSARVQQETQYF. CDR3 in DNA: TGCAGTGCTAGGGTGCAGCAAGAGACCCAGTACTTC.

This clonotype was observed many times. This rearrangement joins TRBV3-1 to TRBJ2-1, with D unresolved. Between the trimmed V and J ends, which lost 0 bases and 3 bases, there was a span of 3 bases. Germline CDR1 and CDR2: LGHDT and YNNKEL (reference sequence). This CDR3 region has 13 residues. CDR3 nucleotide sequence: TGTGCCAGCAGCCAAGAAAGCTACAATGAGCAGTTCTTC. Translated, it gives CASSQESYNEQFF.

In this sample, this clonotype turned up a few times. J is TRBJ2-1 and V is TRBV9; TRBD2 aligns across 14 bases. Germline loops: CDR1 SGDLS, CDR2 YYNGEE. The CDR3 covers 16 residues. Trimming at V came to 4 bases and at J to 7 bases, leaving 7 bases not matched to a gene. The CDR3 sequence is CASSSGLAGVGNEQFF. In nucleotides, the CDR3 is TGTGCCAGCAGCTCGGGACTAGCGGGAGTAGGAAATGAGCAGTTCTTC. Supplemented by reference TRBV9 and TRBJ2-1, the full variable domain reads DSGVTQTPKHLITATGQRVTLRCSPRSGDLSVYWYQQSLDQGLQFLIQYYNGEERAKGNILERFSAQQFPDLHSELNLSSLELGDSALYFCASSSGLAGVGNEQFFGPGTRLTVL.

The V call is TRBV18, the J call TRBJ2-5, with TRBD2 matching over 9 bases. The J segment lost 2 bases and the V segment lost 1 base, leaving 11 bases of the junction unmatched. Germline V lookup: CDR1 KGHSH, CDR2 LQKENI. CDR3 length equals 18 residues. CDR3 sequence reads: CASSPQLAGGSVQETQYF. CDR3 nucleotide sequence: TGTGCCAGCTCACCACAATTGGCGGGAGGGTCAGTTCAAGAGACCCAGTACTTC. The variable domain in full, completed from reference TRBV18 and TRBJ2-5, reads NAGVMQNPRHLVRRRGQEARLRCSPMKGHSHVYWYRQLPEEGLKFMVYLQKENIIDESGMPKERFSAEFPKEGPSILRIQQVVRGDSAAYFCASSPQLAGGSVQETQYFGPGTRLLVL.

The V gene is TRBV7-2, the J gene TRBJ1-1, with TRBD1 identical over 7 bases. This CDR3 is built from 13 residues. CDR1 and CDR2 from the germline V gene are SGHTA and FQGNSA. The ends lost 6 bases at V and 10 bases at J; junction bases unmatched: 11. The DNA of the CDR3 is TGTGCCAGCAGTTTCTACGCCACAGGGGTAGCTTTCTTT. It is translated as CASSFYATGVAFF.

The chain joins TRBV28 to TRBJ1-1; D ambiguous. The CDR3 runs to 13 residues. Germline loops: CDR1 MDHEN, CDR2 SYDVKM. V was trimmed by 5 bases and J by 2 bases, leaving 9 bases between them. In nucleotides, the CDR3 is TGTGCCAGCAGTGAAGGATTAAACACTGAAGCTTTCTTT. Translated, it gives CASSEGLNTEAFF.

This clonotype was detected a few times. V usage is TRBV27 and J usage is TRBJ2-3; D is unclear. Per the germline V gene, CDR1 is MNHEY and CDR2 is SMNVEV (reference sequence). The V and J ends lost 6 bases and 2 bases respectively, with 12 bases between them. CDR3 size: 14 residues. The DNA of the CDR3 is TGTGCCAGCAGGCTCCACCGGGCCACAGATACGCAGTATTTT. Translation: CASRLHRATDTQYF.

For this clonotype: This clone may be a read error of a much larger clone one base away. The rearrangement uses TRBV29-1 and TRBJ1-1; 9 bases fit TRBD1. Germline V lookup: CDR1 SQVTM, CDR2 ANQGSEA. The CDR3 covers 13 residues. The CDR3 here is CGGRTGEAAEAFF. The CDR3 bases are TGCGGCGGGCGGACAGGGGAGGCGGCTGAAGCTTTCTTT. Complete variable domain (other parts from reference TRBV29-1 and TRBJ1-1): SAVISQKPSRDICQRGTSLTIQCQVDSQVTMMFWYRQQPGQSLTLIATANQGSEATYESGFVIDKFPISRPNLTFSTLTVSNMSPEDSSIYLCGGRTGEAAEAFFGQGTRLTVV.

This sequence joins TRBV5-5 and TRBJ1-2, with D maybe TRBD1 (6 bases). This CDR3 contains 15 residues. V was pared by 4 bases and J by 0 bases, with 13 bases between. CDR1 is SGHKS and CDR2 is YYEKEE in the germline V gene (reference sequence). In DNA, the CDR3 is TGTGCCAGCAGCCCCGGGACAACTCCTAACTATGGCTACACCTTC. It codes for CASSPGTTPNYGYTF.

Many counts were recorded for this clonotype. This CDR3 is CATSTAYNEQFF. In DNA, the CDR3 is TGTGCCACCAGTACCGCTTACAATGAGCAGTTCTTC. The rearrangement links TRBV24-1 to TRBJ2-1; D not resolved. The germline CDR1 and CDR2 sequences are KGHDR and SFDVKD. The CDR3 is 12 amino acids. Deletions cut 6 bases from V and 4 bases from J, with 6 bases between.

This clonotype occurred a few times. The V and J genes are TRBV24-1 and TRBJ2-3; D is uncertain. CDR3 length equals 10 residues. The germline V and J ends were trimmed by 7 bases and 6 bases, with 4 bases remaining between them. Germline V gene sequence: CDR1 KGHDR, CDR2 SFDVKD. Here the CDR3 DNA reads TGTGCCACCAGCCAGGATACGCAGTATTTT. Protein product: CATSQDTQYF.

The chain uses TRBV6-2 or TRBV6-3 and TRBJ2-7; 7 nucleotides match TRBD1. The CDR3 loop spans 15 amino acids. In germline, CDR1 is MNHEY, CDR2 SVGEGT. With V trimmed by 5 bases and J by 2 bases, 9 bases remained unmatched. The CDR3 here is CASSMPGQQAYEQYF. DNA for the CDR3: TGTGCCAGCAGTATGCCGGGACAGCAAGCCTACGAGCAGTACTTC.

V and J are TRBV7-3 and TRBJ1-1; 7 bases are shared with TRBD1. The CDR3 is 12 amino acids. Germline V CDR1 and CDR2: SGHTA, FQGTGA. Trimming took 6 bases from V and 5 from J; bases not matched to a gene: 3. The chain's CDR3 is CASSQQGTEAFF. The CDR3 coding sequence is TGTGCCAGCAGTCAACAGGGGACTGAAGCTTTCTTT.

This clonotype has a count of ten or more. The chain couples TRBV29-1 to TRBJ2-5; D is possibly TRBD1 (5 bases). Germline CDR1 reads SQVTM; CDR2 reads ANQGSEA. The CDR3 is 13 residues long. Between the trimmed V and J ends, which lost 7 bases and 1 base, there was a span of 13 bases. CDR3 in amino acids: CSGGAGIQETQYF. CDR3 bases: TGCAGCGGAGGAGCAGGGATCCAAGAGACCCAGTACTTC. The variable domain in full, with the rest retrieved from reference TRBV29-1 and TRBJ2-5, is SAVISQKPSRDICQRGTSLTIQCQVDSQVTMMFWYRQQPGQSLTLIATANQGSEATYESGFVIDKFPISRPNLTFSTLTVSNMSPEDSSIYLCSGGAGIQETQYFGPGTRLLVL.

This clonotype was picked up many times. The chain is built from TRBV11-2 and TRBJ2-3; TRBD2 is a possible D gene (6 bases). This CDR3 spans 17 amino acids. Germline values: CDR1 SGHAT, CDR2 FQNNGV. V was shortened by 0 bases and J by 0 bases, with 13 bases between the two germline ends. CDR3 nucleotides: TGTGCCAGCAGCTTAGATCGGGTTAGCGGCAGCACAGATACGCAGTATTTT. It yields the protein CASSLDRVSGSTDTQYF.